The sequence of this T cell receptor (beta chain) was determined in a study of technical replicates of blood from a handful of donors. Using immunoSEQ multiplex PCR, the repertoire was profiled, and TCRdb retains in-frame clones only, with some absent. The profile shows about 75,000 clones, about nine tenths of them singletons. Germline CDR1 MNHNS, CDR2 SASEGT. Trimming stripped 3 bases from V and 8 bases from J, with 10 bases between. This CDR3 spans 12 amino acids. V usage is TRBV6-1 and J usage is TRBJ1-2, with D unclear. Sequencing used T cells isolated from PBMCs. This receptor was obtained from a human donor in good health. CDR3 in amino acids: CASSEEGVGYTF. The CDR3 DNA reads as TGTGCCAGCAGTGAGGAGGGAGTCGGCTACACCTTC.